Following are 6 T cell receptor beta chains from one sample sequenced in a study of CD8+ T cells in alopecia areata (dated by TCRdb to the late 2010s). This specimen's time point label, per the study, means: around 22 weeks on oral tofacitinib. The sample's treatment or condition, from its label and the paper: oral pan-JAK inhibitor, 5-10 mg twice daily. The library was built by means of the immunoSEQ multiplex PCR assay. RNA was extracted from all samples and reverse transcribed into cDNA, which served as template for TCR sequencing. TCRdb retrieved this table from immuneACCESS and kept in-frame rearrangements only. Not all clones are present; in checked studies, unresolved V genes account for under half, and no reason is known for the remainder. Here the sample has over 150,000 clones; approximately 60% occur a single time. 13% to 15% of the sample is held by the ten biggest clonotypes. The sequences come from CD4+ T cells sorted from blood, collected at week 24, from a patient treated with tofacitinib. Receptor source: a human donor with alopecia areata.

This clone was detected many times. The chain carries TRBV7-9 and TRBJ1-4; D gene unclear. The CDR3 sequence is 12 residues long. V was cut by 2 bases and J by 8 bases, with 6 bases left in between. Germline CDR1 reads SEHNR; CDR2 reads FQNEAQ (reference sequence). The CDR3 DNA is TGTGCCAGCAGCTTAAATCGGGAAAAACTGTTTTTT. Translated: CASSLNREKLFF. Complete variable domain (other parts from reference TRBV7-9 and TRBJ1-4): DTGVSQNPRHKITKRGQNVTFRCDPISEHNRLYWYRQTLGQGPEFLTYFQNEAQLEKSRLLSDRFSAERPKGSFSTLEIQRTEQGDSAMYLCASSLNREKLFFGSGTQLSVL.

V gene TRBV29-1 combines with J gene TRBJ2-7; D is unresolved. The CDR3 is made up of 16 amino acids. From germline, CDR1 is SQVTM and CDR2 ANQGSEA. The V and J ends lost 2 bases and 6 bases respectively, with 23 bases between them. The CDR3 nucleotides are TGCAGCGTTGAATTAAGTATACTCGACGGTGGGCGCGAGCAGTACTTC. This encodes CSVELSILDGGREQYF.

The rearrangement links TRBV2 to TRBJ2-1; 11 bases line up with TRBD2. J lost 6 bases, V lost 6 bases, and 4 bases had no gene match. There are 14 residues in the CDR3. Germline CDR1 reads SNHLY; CDR2 reads FYNNEI. The CDR3: CASRASGGLNEQFF. The CDR3 nucleotides are TGTGCCAGCAGGGCTAGCGGGGGGCTCAATGAGCAGTTCTTC. Full variable domain (rest looked up from reference TRBV2 and TRBJ2-1): EPEVTQTPSHQVTQMGQEVILRCVPISNHLYFYWYRQILGQKVEFLVSFYNNEISEKSEIFDDQFSVERPDGSNFTLKIRSTKLEDSAMYFCASRASGGLNEQFFGPGTRLTVL.

Here the CDR3 reads CASSWIAGNTDTQYF. The CDR3 nucleotides read TGTGCCAGTAGTTGGATAGCGGGGAACACAGATACGCAGTATTTT. The chain uses TRBV19 and TRBJ2-3; 8 nucleotides agree with TRBD2. Trimming at V came to 5 bases and at J to 2 bases, leaving 6 bases not matched to a gene. The CDR3 consists of 15 residues. From germline, CDR1 is LNHDA and CDR2 SQIVND (reference sequence).

The rearrangement links TRBV5-6 to TRBJ1-6, with 7 bases lining up with TRBD1. The CDR3 loop spans 15 amino acids. V gave up 4 bases and J gave up 7 bases; unmatched junction bases: 8. Germline V gene lookup returns CDR1 SGHDT and CDR2 YYEEEE. CDR3 coding DNA: TGTGCCAGCAGCGCCGTGAGGGGGCCAAATTCACCCCTCCACTTT. It yields the protein CASSAVRGPNSPLHF.

The V and J genes are TRBV7-9 and TRBJ1-2; D call uncertain. The V end was cut by 5 bases, the J end by 3 bases, with 7 bases between. The CDR3 runs 12 residues. The germline gives CDR1 SEHNR, CDR2 FQNEAQ (reference sequence). The CDR3 is CASSLRDYGYTF. In DNA, the CDR3 is TGTGCCAGCAGCCTGAGGGACTATGGCTACACCTTC.